The 18 T cell receptor beta chains listed next were all sequenced from one sample in a study of shared clonotypes between healthy human individuals. Repertoires were generated with immunoSEQ multiplex PCR, while TCRdb's copy carries only in-frame clones and drops some. The table lists about 2.3 million clones, approximately 95% of them singletons. Sequencing used naive CD4+ T cells from PBMCs. Subset given: CD45RA+ positively selected. These receptors originate from a man between 18 and 29 years old in good health. Some clones in this sample may be carry-over from other donors' samples.

The J gene is TRBJ1-4, the V gene TRBV6-1; a possible D gene is TRBD1 (5 bases). The CDR3 loop spans 13 amino acids. Germline V CDR1 and CDR2: MNHNS, SASEGT. With 7 bases removed from V and 5 bases from J, the gap between germline ends came to 11 bases. CDR3 protein: CASNWGSNEKLFF. The CDR3 DNA follows: TGTGCCAGCAACTGGGGCAGCAATGAAAAACTGTTTTTT.

This chain links TRBV4-3 with TRBJ1-1; D uncertain. The germline V gene has CDR1 LGHNA and CDR2 YSLEER. The CDR3 totals 13 residues. Trimming shortened V by 5 bases and J by 0 bases, and 7 bases separated the two germline ends. CDR3 residues: CASSARLNTEAFF. CDR3 nucleotides: TGCGCCAGCAGCGCAAGGTTGAACACTGAAGCTTTCTTT.

Note on this clone: In the same sample, other DNA sequences code for this CDR3. This sequence joins TRBV18 and TRBJ2-3, with 8 bases identical to TRBD1. CDR3 length: 15 residues. Looked up from germline, CDR1 is KGHSH and CDR2 is LQKENI. Unmatched junction bases numbered 2, after V lost 2 bases and J lost 1 base. In DNA, the CDR3 is TGTGCCAGCTCACCAGGACAGGGAGGCACAGATACGCAGTATTTT. Translating it yields CASSPGQGGTDTQYF. The full variable domain, rest sourced from reference TRBV18 and TRBJ2-3, is NAGVMQNPRHLVRRRGQEARLRCSPMKGHSHVYWYRQLPEEGLKFMVYLQKENIIDESGMPKERFSAEFPKEGPSILRIQQVVRGDSAAYFCASSPGQGGTDTQYFGPGTRLTVL.

V gene TRBV2 combines with J gene TRBJ2-4; 13 nucleotides match TRBD2. The J segment lost 6 bases and the V segment lost 7 bases, leaving 6 bases of the junction unmatched. Germline V gene lookup returns CDR1 SNHLY and CDR2 FYNNEI. The CDR3 spans 15 residues. The CDR3 sequence is CASIRTSGSGNIQYF. The CDR3 DNA reads as TGTGCCAGCATACGGACTAGCGGGAGTGGAAACATTCAGTACTTC.

J is TRBJ2-7 and V is TRBV7-9, with D maybe TRBD2 (6 bases). With 6 bases removed from V and 3 bases from J, the gap between germline ends came to 18 bases. The CDR3 is made up of 15 amino acids. Germline CDR1 and CDR2: SEHNR and FQNEAQ (reference sequence). DNA for the CDR3: TGTGCCAGCAGTCAGCAGGGAGGAGGTCTCTACGAGCAGTACTTC. This gives the protein CASSQQGGGLYEQYF.

This chain connects TRBV27 to TRBJ2-7; D is perhaps TRBD1 or TRBD2 (5 bases each). Trimming shortened V by 6 bases and J by 0 bases, and 12 bases separated the two germline ends. The germline gives CDR1 MNHEY, CDR2 SMNVEV (reference sequence). CDR3 length: 14 amino acids. The CDR3 DNA sequence: TGTGCCAGCAGGGGGGTAGCTGCCTCCTACGAGCAGTACTTC. Translating it yields CASRGVAASYEQYF.

This chain joins TRBV19 and TRBJ2-7; 7 bases align to TRBD2. The CDR3 has 12 residues. The V and J ends lost 7 bases and 6 bases, in that order; junction bases with no gene match: 6. The germline V gene encodes CDR1 LNHDA and CDR2 SQIVND (reference sequence). The CDR3 is CASTGGRSEQYF. CDR3 bases: TGTGCCAGTACCGGGGGGAGATCCGAGCAGTACTTC.

The rearrangement joins TRBV28 to TRBJ2-7; 10 positions match TRBD1. Trimming took 3 bases from V and 2 from J; bases not matched to a gene: 7. The CDR3 loop spans 16 amino acids. Germline-derived CDR1 and CDR2 are MDHEN and SYDVKM. Here the CDR3 DNA reads TGTGCCAGCAGTTTGACCCGCGGACAGGGGGCCTACGAGCAGTACTTC. Translated, it gives CASSLTRGQGAYEQYF.

Comments on this clone: The sample holds other DNA sequences that translate to the same CDR3. The rearrangement links TRBV7-2 to TRBJ2-1; D possibly corresponds to TRBD2 (6 bases). The germline gives CDR1 SGHTA, CDR2 FQGNSA. The CDR3 is 15 amino acids. Deletions cut 2 bases from V and 4 bases from J, with 12 bases between. The CDR3 region has the DNA TGTGCCAGCAGCTTATATGGGACTTCTTACAATGAGCAGTTCTTC. As protein: CASSLYGTSYNEQFF.

This clone is a singleton in its sample. Within the sample, other DNA sequences also encode this same CDR3. This rearrangement joins TRBV5-6 to TRBJ1-2; D perhaps matches TRBD1 (5 bases). Trimming cost V 4 bases and J 5 bases, with 15 bases left between them. The CDR3 sequence is 14 residues long. Germline V gives CDR1 SGHDT, CDR2 YYEEEE. CDR3 region: CASSLGQGRYGYTF. In nucleotides, the CDR3 is TGTGCCAGCAGCCTCGGGCAGGGACGTTATGGCTACACCTTC. Drawing the rest from reference TRBV5-6 and TRBJ1-2, the complete variable domain is DAGVTQSPTHLIKTRGQQVTLRCSPKSGHDTVSWYQQALGQGPQFIFQYYEEEERQRGNFPDRFSGHQFPNYSSELNVNALLLGDSALYLCASSLGQGRYGYTFGSGTRLTVV.

This clone has a handful of counts. Written as DNA, the CDR3 is TGTGCCAGCATTGAGAGAAGGACAGGATCGACCTACGAGCAGTACTTC. It encodes CASIERRTGSTYEQYF. The chain uses TRBV6-1 and TRBJ2-7; TRBD1 matches at 7 bases. This CDR3 has 16 amino acids. Germline V gene lookup returns CDR1 MNHNS and CDR2 SASEGT. V lost 7 bases, J lost 2 bases, and 14 bases stayed unmatched.

The rearrangement links TRBV27 to TRBJ2-3; D gene ambiguous. The CDR3 spans 10 residues. V lost 10 bases to trimming and J lost 1 base, with 3 bases between them. Germline loops: CDR1 MNHEY, CDR2 SMNVEV (reference sequence). The CDR3 nucleotides read TGTGCCATAGGCACAGATACGCAGTATTTT. Translated: CAIGTDTQYF.

The J gene is TRBJ2-7, the V gene TRBV10-3, with TRBD1 identical over 7 bases. Looked up from germline, CDR1 is ENHRY and CDR2 is SYGVKD. The V and J ends lost 2 bases and 6 bases, in that order; junction bases with no gene match: 7. CDR3 length equals 14 residues. The CDR3 bases are TGTGCCATCAGTGAGATGGGACCAGGGGGCGAGCAGTACTTC. The encoded protein is CAISEMGPGGEQYF.

Notes on this clone: Distinct nucleotide sequences in the sample also encode this CDR3. The chain recombines TRBV14 with TRBJ1-4; D is unresolved. Per germline, CDR1 SGHDN and CDR2 FVKESK. V lost 1 base and J 0 bases, leaving 6 bases between the germline ends. CDR3 length equals 15 residues. The CDR3 DNA sequence: TGTGCCAGCAGCCAAGTGGGAGCAACTAATGAAAAACTGTTTTTT. Amino acids: CASSQVGATNEKLFF.

V and J are TRBV30 and TRBJ2-5, with D possibly being TRBD2 (6 bases). The germline V gene encodes CDR1 GTSNPN and CDR2 SVGIG (reference sequence). The CDR3 totals 13 residues. Trimming stripped 3 bases from V and 4 bases from J, with 12 bases between. The CDR3, as DNA: TGTGCCTGGAGCGGGGGTCGGCGAGAGACCCAGTACTTC. Encoded protein: CAWSGGRRETQYF. The full variable domain, completed using reference TRBV30 and TRBJ2-5, is SQTIHQWPATLVQPVGSPLSLECTVEGTSNPNLYWYRQAAGRGLQLLFYSVGIGQISSEVPQNLSASRPQDRQFILSSKKLLLSDSGFYLCAWSGGRRETQYFGPGTRLLVL.

Here the CDR3 DNA reads TGTGCCAGCAGAGCGGGACACCGCTACGAGCAGTACTTC. Translating it yields CASRAGHRYEQYF. The rearrangement joins TRBV27 to TRBJ2-7; D is perhaps TRBD2 (7 bases). Germline values: CDR1 MNHEY, CDR2 SMNVEV (reference sequence). The V and J ends lost 6 bases and 3 bases respectively, with 12 bases between them. This CDR3 contains 13 residues.

V and J are TRBV27 and TRBJ1-5, with D possibly being TRBD1 (5 bases). V lost 5 bases to trimming and J lost 7 bases, with 21 bases between them. Germline assignment: CDR1 MNHEY and CDR2 SMNVEV (reference sequence). CDR3 size: 16 residues. Here the CDR3 DNA reads TGTGCCAGCAGTAAATCCGGGACTCCCCTGGGGCAGCCCCAGCATTTT. As protein: CASSKSGTPLGQPQHF.

The CDR3, as DNA: TGTGCCAGCAGTTTAACCCAGGGACCCTACGAGCAGTACTTC. Translation: CASSLTQGPYEQYF. V is TRBV27 and J is TRBJ2-7; possibly TRBD1 or TRBD2 for D (5 bases each). Germline assignment: CDR1 MNHEY and CDR2 SMNVEV (reference sequence). CDR3 length: 14 residues. The V end lost 2 bases, the J end lost 2 bases, and 10 bases lay between the germline ends.